This record looks at one T cell receptor (beta chain) sequence and its context. The data were taken from a study of shared clonotypes between healthy human individuals. Some clones are missing from TCRdb's copy, which holds only in-frame ones; the method was immunoSEQ multiplex PCR. This table holds 2 million to 2.5 million clones, approximately 93% found once. The CDR3 contains 16 residues. Per germline, CDR1 SGHRS and CDR2 YFSETQ. The V and J ends lost 0 bases and 4 bases respectively, with 16 bases between them. V usage is TRBV5-1 and J usage is TRBJ1-2, with unresolved D. The source is a man aged 18 to 30 in good health. Some clones in this sample may be carry-over from other donors' samples. Sequencing was carried out using naive CD4+ T cells from PBMCs. Subset denoted: CD45RA+ positively selected. CDR3 nucleotide sequence: TGCGCCAGCAGCTTGGTGGCCGGACGCTACGGCTATGGCTACACCTTC. This codes for CASSLVAGRYGYGYTF.